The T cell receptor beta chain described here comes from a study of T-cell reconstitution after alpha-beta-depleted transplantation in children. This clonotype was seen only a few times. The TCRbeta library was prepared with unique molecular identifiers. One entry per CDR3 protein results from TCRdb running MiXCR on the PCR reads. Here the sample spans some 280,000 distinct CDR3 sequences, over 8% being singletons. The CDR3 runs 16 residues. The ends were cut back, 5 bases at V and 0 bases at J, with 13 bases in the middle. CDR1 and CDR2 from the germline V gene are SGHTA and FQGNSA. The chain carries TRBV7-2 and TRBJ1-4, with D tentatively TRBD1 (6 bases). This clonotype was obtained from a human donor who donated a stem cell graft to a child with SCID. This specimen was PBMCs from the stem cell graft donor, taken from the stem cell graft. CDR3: CASSRDTFATNEKLFF. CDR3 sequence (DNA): TGTGCCAGCAGCCGGGACACCTTTGCAACTAATGAAAAACTGTTTTTT.